A selection of T cell receptor beta chains follows, all from one sample in a study of blood T cell repertoires in COVID-19. Produced via immunoSEQ multiplex PCR; TCRdb's table is partial and in-frame only. The table shows a few hundred thousand clones, with more than 70% occurring only once. Material for sequencing was PBMCs or T cells enriched from blood (not recorded which). These receptors originate from a woman aged 18-35 years who had been exposed to COVID-19. The CDR3 runs from the conserved cysteine through the conserved F or W. The D gene is left open where the match is weak. Not every row has a clone size; where given, it reads once, few, many or a size class.

clone size,V gene,D gene,J gene,CDR3 protein,CDR3 DNA
once,TRBV4-2,NA,TRBJ2-1,CASSQMMGGPFDEQFF,TGTGCCAGCAGCCAGATGATGGGGGGGCCCTTTGATGAGCAGTTCTTC
NA,TRBV18,NA,TRBJ2-5,CASSPGVVILETQYF,TGTGCCAGCTCACCGGGCGTCGTTATTCTCGAGACCCAGTACTTC
NA,TRBV7-8,TRBD2,TRBJ2-2,CASSLRREGGPGGELFF,TGTGCCAGCAGCCTGCGGAGGGAGGGAGGGCCCGGCGGGGAGCTGTTTTTT
few,TRBV5-4,TRBD1,TRBJ2-2,CASSPRTGNTGELFF,TGTGCCAGCAGCCCCAGGACAGGGAACACCGGGGAGCTGTTTTTT
NA,TRBV13,NA,TRBJ2-7,CASSLGPDYEQYF,TGTGCCAGCAGCTTGGGGCCTGACTACGAGCAGTACTTC
few,TRBV13,TRBD2,TRBJ2-1,CASSLGATSGNLNEQFF,TGTGCCAGCAGCTTAGGGGCGACTAGCGGGAACCTCAATGAGCAGTTCTTC
once,TRBV19,NA,TRBJ1-5,CASSEGEPQHF,TGTGCCAGTAGTGAAGGGGAGCCCCAGCATTTT
few,TRBV30,NA,TRBJ1-3,CACPRGSSGNTIYF,TGTGCCTGCCCCAGGGGAAGCTCTGGAAACACCATATATTTT
NA,TRBV2,NA,TRBJ2-3,CASRGSTQADTQYF,TGTGCCAGCCGAGGGTCCACCCAGGCGGATACGCAGTATTTT
NA,TRBV6-5,TRBD1,TRBJ1-1,CASSYGRGLKAEAFF,TGTGCCAGCAGTTACGGCAGGGGGCTGAAAGCTGAAGCTTTCTTT
NA,TRBV6-5,NA,TRBJ2-3,CASSYRPGDGTDTQYF,TGTGCCAGCAGTTACCGTCCGGGGGATGGCACAGATACGCAGTATTTT
NA,TRBV28,TRBD2,TRBJ2-5,CASSRGSTIPHQYF,TGTGCCAGCAGCCGCGGGAGCACGATCCCTCACCAGTACTTC
NA,TRBV21-1,NA,TRBJ2-7,CASSKGTADSYEQYF,TGTGCCAGCAGCAAAGGGACAGCCGACTCCTACGAGCAGTACTTC
NA,TRBV6-2/TRBV6-3,NA,TRBJ2-7,CASSYTTGLPVDEQYF,TGTGCCAGCAGTTACACCACAGGCCTCCCTGTCGACGAGCAGTACTTC
NA,TRBV7-9,TRBD2,TRBJ2-1,CASSLITSGSSVEQFF,TGTGCCAGCAGCTTGATCACTAGCGGGAGTTCCGTTGAGCAGTTCTTC
NA,TRBV29-1,NA,TRBJ1-3,CSVGGGSGNTIYF,TGCAGCGTTGGAGGTGGCTCTGGAAACACCATATATTTT
NA,TRBV6-4,NA,TRBJ2-2,CASSAGIPPNTGELFF,TGTGCCAGCAGTGCAGGGATTCCCCCGAACACCGGGGAGCTGTTTTTT
few,TRBV9,NA,TRBJ1-2,CASSSGQYGYTF,TGTGCCAGCAGCTCAGGACAGTATGGCTACACCTTC
few,TRBV7-3,TRBD2,TRBJ2-1,CASSSASGATYNEQFF,TGTGCCAGCAGCTCGGCTAGCGGCGCCACCTACAATGAGCAGTTCTTC
NA,TRBV13,NA,TRBJ2-7,CASSLGGGEQYF,TGTGCCAGCAGCTTAGGAGGGGGCGAGCAGTACTTC
NA,TRBV6-5,TRBD1,TRBJ1-3,CASGQGFSGNTIYF,TGTGCCAGCGGACAGGGATTCTCTGGAAACACCATATATTTT
NA,TRBV5-6,TRBD2,TRBJ2-7,CASSARWAGAQYF,TGTGCCAGCAGCGCCCGTTGGGCGGGAGCACAGTACTTC
NA,TRBV29-1,TRBD1,TRBJ1-4,CSVERTGGSESVFF,TGCAGCGTTGAGAGGACAGGGGGCTCCGAATCGGTGTTTTTT
NA,TRBV19,TRBD1,TRBJ2-6,CASSIETGVAHSGANVLTF,TGTGCCAGTAGTATAGAAACAGGGGTTGCCCACTCTGGGGCCAACGTCCTGACTTTC
NA,TRBV6-5,TRBD1,TRBJ2-7,CASSPRQGANEQYF,TGTGCCAGCAGTCCCCGACAGGGGGCGAACGAGCAGTACTTC
NA,TRBV30,NA,TRBJ2-7,CAWTESAGAGSYEQYF,TGTGCCTGGACGGAATCTGCAGGGGCGGGCTCCTACGAGCAGTACTTC
once,TRBV5-6,TRBD2,TRBJ2-7,CASSTGLASYEQYF,TGTGCCAGCAGCACGGGACTAGCGTCCTACGAGCAGTACTTC
few,TRBV2,NA,TRBJ2-7,CASSVLGLPPYEQYF,TGTGCCAGCAGTGTTCTGGGACTCCCGCCCTACGAGCAGTACTTC
NA,TRBV7-2,TRBD2,TRBJ2-3,CASSLYRGRSSADTQYF,TGTGCCAGCAGCTTATACCGCGGGAGGTCGTCGGCAGATACGCAGTATTTT
NA,TRBV7-9,TRBD2,TRBJ2-5,CASSPGGEKETQYF,TGTGCCAGCAGCCCCGGGGGGGAGAAAGAGACCCAGTACTTC
NA,TRBV7-9,NA,TRBJ1-1,CASSVGGANTEAFF,TGTGCCAGCAGCGTAGGCGGCGCGAACACTGAAGCTTTCTTT
NA,TRBV20-1,NA,TRBJ2-1,CSARDNEQFF,TGCAGTGCCAGGGACAATGAGCAGTTCTTC
NA,TRBV5-8,NA,TRBJ2-3,CASSLALGGTDTQYF,TGTGCCAGCAGCTTGGCCTTAGGGGGCACAGATACGCAGTATTTT
NA,TRBV10-3,NA,TRBJ2-7,CAISETPPTGSPEQYF,TGTGCCATCAGTGAAACACCCCCGACGGGGAGCCCGGAGCAGTACTTC
NA,TRBV27,TRBD2,TRBJ2-1,CASSFTSARYNEQFF,TGTGCCAGCAGTTTTACTAGCGCCCGTTACAATGAGCAGTTCTTC
few,TRBV4-1,NA,TRBJ2-7,CASSQGRTDSDQQYF,TGCGCCAGCAGCCAGGGCCGGACGGACAGCGACCAGCAGTACTTC
NA,TRBV11-2,NA,TRBJ1-1,CASSPTTGNTEAFF,TGTGCCAGCAGCCCTACGACAGGGAACACTGAAGCTTTCTTT
NA,TRBV19,NA,TRBJ1-1,CASSIALVTEAFF,TGTGCCAGTAGTATAGCCCTAGTCACTGAAGCTTTCTTT
NA,TRBV27,TRBD2,TRBJ2-7,CASSPSGGSSYEQYF,TGTGCCAGCAGTCCATCGGGGGGAAGCTCCTACGAGCAGTACTTC
NA,TRBV19,NA,TRBJ1-1,CASSIGRDTEAFF,TGTGCCAGTAGTATTGGTCGGGACACTGAAGCTTTCTTT
NA,TRBV6-5,NA,TRBJ2-3,CASSILRGSTDTQYF,TGTGCCAGCAGCATCTTGCGGGGAAGCACAGATACGCAGTATTTT
NA,TRBV2,NA,TRBJ2-2,CASRVTNTGELFF,TGTGCCAGCCGGGTCACGAACACCGGGGAGCTGTTTTTT
NA,TRBV28,NA,TRBJ1-3,CASSIRALSGNTIYF,TGTGCCAGCAGCATCAGGGCCCTCTCTGGAAACACCATATATTTT
NA,TRBV11-2,TRBD1,TRBJ1-1,CASSLGDRGMETEAFF,TGTGCCAGCAGCTTGGGGGACAGGGGAATGGAAACTGAAGCTTTCTTT
NA,TRBV11-1,TRBD2,TRBJ2-1,CASSLRGGLGGEQFF,TGTGCCAGCAGCTTACGGGGGGGCCTCGGCGGTGAGCAGTTCTTC
NA,TRBV5-1,NA,TRBJ1-1,CASSLQPHTEAFF,TGCGCCAGCAGCTTACAGCCCCACACTGAAGCTTTCTTT
NA,TRBV28,NA,TRBJ1-2,CASLGGGGAGVGYTF,TGTGCCAGCCTCGGAGGTGGGGGGGCAGGAGTAGGCTACACCTTC
NA,TRBV7-8,TRBD1,TRBJ1-6,CASSSGQGSYNSPLHF,TGTGCCAGCAGTTCCGGACAGGGGAGCTATAATTCACCCCTCCACTTT
NA,TRBV18,TRBD1,TRBJ1-1,CASSRGQANTEAFF,TGTGCCAGCTCACGTGGACAGGCGAACACTGAAGCTTTCTTT
NA,TRBV16,NA,TRBJ1-1,CASSQRDPGDTEAFF,TGTGCCAGCAGCCAACGCGATCCCGGGGACACTGAAGCTTTCTTT
NA,TRBV19,TRBD2,TRBJ2-7,CASSAQPRLAVEQYF,TGTGCCAGTAGTGCGCAACCTCGACTAGCGGTCGAGCAGTACTTC
NA,TRBV28,NA,TRBJ1-2,CASSLWEGSYGYTF,TGTGCCAGCAGTTTATGGGAGGGGAGTTATGGCTACACCTTC
NA,TRBV29-1,TRBD2,TRBJ2-5,CSVEDLAGGETQYF,TGCAGCGTTGAAGATCTAGCGGGGGGAGAGACCCAGTACTTC
NA,TRBV18,TRBD1,TRBJ1-1,CASSDKRDRGFRMNTEAFF,TGTGCCAGCTCAGATAAGCGGGACAGGGGTTTTCGTATGAACACTGAAGCTTTCTTT
NA,TRBV28,NA,TRBJ1-3,CASSLTTTGNTIYF,TGTGCCAGCAGTTTGACGACAACTGGAAACACCATATATTTT
NA,TRBV7-2,TRBD1,TRBJ2-5,CASSATGARETQYF,TGTGCCAGCAGCGCGACAGGGGCGAGAGAGACCCAGTACTTC
NA,TRBV10-3,TRBD1,TRBJ1-3,CAISEGLGQGANGNTIYF,TGTGCCATCAGTGAGGGATTAGGACAGGGCGCAAATGGAAACACCATATATTTT